The clone carrying this TCR beta chain was counted a few times. Generated by immunoSEQ multiplex PCR, the TCRdb table keeps only in-frame clones and is missing some. The sample lists more than 200,000 clones; approximately 70% were seen once. The data were obtained in a study of cytotoxic CD8 clonotypes in ibrutinib-treated CLL. The overall study: Sequencing produced an average of about 280,000 productive templates and roughly 89,000 productive rearrangements per sample.

Trimming took 0 bases from V and 4 from J, leaving 7 bases between them. CDR3 size: 13 residues. Germline-derived CDR1 and CDR2 are SGDLS and YYNGEE. The TCR sequence derives from a human donor with chronic lymphocytic leukemia. V and J are TRBV9 and TRBJ1-2; D gene uncertain. Material: PBMCs, obtained after 12 months of ibrutinib treatment. The CDR3 region has the DNA TGTGCCAGCAGCGTAGACTCGGGCTATGGCTACACCTTC. Its translation is CASSVDSGYGYTF.